This T cell receptor (beta chain) emerged from a study of shared clonotypes between healthy human individuals. Naive CD8 cells comprised CD45RO-negative, CCR7-positively selected cells, excluding terminally differentiated effector memory CD45RA+ cells. The CDR3 covers 17 residues. Germline assignment: CDR1 SEHNR and CDR2 FQNEAQ (reference sequence). Unmatched junction bases numbered 7, after V lost 1 base and J lost 1 base. The protocol was immunoSEQ multiplex PCR, while the TCRdb copy is restricted to in-frame clones and leaves out a portion. This sample has 2 million to 2.5 million clones; about 95% occur once, and the top ten carry 0.85% to 1.3%. Of note for this clone: Other DNA sequences in the same sample also yield this CDR3.

This clonotype was sampled from a man younger than 35 in good health. This sequence joins TRBV7-9 and TRBJ2-5; 9 nucleotides line up with TRBD1. The sequencing sample was made of naive CD8+ T cells sorted from blood. The CDR3 sequence: CASSLDGRQGGQETQYF. CDR3 sequence (DNA): TGTGCCAGCAGCTTAGACGGGAGACAGGGGGGCCAAGAGACCCAGTACTTC.